This T cell receptor beta chain was recovered during a study of shared clonotypes between healthy human individuals. Germline-derived CDR1 and CDR2 are SQVTM and ANQGSEA. The length of the CDR3 is 13 residues. V dropped 7 bases and J dropped 12; count of bases not matched to a gene: 16. Some clones are missing from TCRdb's copy, which holds only in-frame ones; the method was immunoSEQ multiplex PCR. Of roughly 2,300,000 clones listed, roughly 92% were seen once; the top ten hold around 0.4%. This clonotype was sampled from a young man in good health. Some clones in this sample may be carry-over from other donors' samples. The chain combines TRBV29-1 with TRBJ2-3, with 7 nucleotides matching TRBD1. The material sequenced was naive CD4+ T cells from PBMCs. Subset reported: CD45RA+ positively selected. Here the CDR3 reads CSGGKGTAWEQYF. In DNA, the CDR3 is TGCAGCGGTGGCAAAGGGACAGCGTGGGAACAGTATTTT.